The 14 T cell receptor beta chains given below trace back to one sample, sequenced in a study of blood T cell repertoires in COVID-19. Produced via immunoSEQ multiplex PCR; TCRdb's table is partial and in-frame only. The sample records about 250,000 clones, about 85% being singletons. Sequencing input: PBMCs or T cells enriched from blood (not recorded which). Source of these receptors: a woman between 50 and 59 years old who had been exposed to COVID-19.

The chain links TRBV5-4 to TRBJ2-2, with 9 bases lining up with TRBD1. J gave up 6 bases and V 6 bases, and 6 bases lay outside the gene matches. Germline V CDR1 and CDR2: SGHNT, YYREEE (reference sequence). This CDR3 comprises 14 residues. CDR3 sequence (DNA): TGTGCCAGCACCCGAAGGGACAGGGCCGGGGAGCTGTTTTTT. Protein: CASTRRDRAGELFF.

V gene TRBV7-8 combines with J gene TRBJ2-1; possible D gene TRBD1, 6 bases. Germline values: CDR1 SGHVS, CDR2 FQNEAQ. V shed 1 base and J shed 8 bases, with 15 bases lying between them. The CDR3 consists of 15 residues. The CDR3 region has the DNA TGTGCCAGCAGCTTAGGTCTGTCACAGGGCGATGAGCAGTTCTTC. Residues: CASSLGLSQGDEQFF.

The V call is TRBV5-1, the J call TRBJ2-1; D gene uncertain. The V end was cut by 3 bases, the J end by 0 bases, with 10 bases between. The CDR3 extends over 15 amino acids. In germline, CDR1 is SGHRS, CDR2 YFSETQ. CDR3 bases: TGCGCCAGCAGCTCGCTAGACCCCTCCTACAATGAGCAGTTCTTC. Its protein product is CASSSLDPSYNEQFF.

The chain employs TRBV18 and TRBJ2-2; D is ambiguous. The germline V gene encodes CDR1 KGHSH and CDR2 LQKENI. There are 12 residues in the CDR3. V shed 2 bases and J shed 7 bases, with 5 bases lying between them. The CDR3 protein is CASSPASGELFF. CDR3 in DNA: TGTGCCAGCTCACCAGCGAGCGGGGAGCTGTTTTTT.

The chain recombines TRBV27 with TRBJ1-1; a weak D match, TRBD1 (5 bases). CDR1 and CDR2 (germline): MNHEY, SMNVEV (reference sequence). V was shortened by 6 bases and J by 0 bases, with 14 bases between the two germline ends. This CDR3 is 15 amino acids long. Written as DNA, the CDR3 is TGTGCCAGCAGGAGGGAGGGACGGATGAACACTGAAGCTTTCTTT. Translating gives CASRREGRMNTEAFF.

The chain couples TRBV3-1 (or the pseudogene TRBV3-2) to TRBJ1-1, with D unresolved. The CDR3 consists of 14 residues. V lost 1 base and J lost 6, with 12 bases in between. The germline gives CDR1 LGHDT, CDR2 YNNKEL (reference sequence). This CDR3 reads CASSQVGQVPEAFF. As DNA, the CDR3 is TGTGCCAGCAGCCAAGTAGGTCAGGTCCCTGAAGCTTTCTTT.

Only one count was recorded for this clone. The CDR3 loop is CASSQDRGRTNEQFF. Here the CDR3 DNA reads TGTGCCAGCAGCCAAGATAGAGGACGGACAAATGAGCAGTTCTTC. V and J are TRBV3-1 (or the pseudogene TRBV3-2) and TRBJ2-1; weak D call: TRBD1 (5 bases). From germline, CDR1 is LGHDT and CDR2 YNNKEL (reference sequence). This CDR3 comprises 15 residues. V shed 0 bases and J shed 7 bases, with 13 bases lying between them.

The chain links TRBV18 to TRBJ1-3; D is possibly TRBD1 (5 bases). The ends were cut back, 4 bases at V and 0 bases at J, with 13 bases in the middle. Looked up from germline, CDR1 is KGHSH and CDR2 is LQKENI. The CDR3 contains 16 residues. The CDR3 here is CASSLTPGPSGNTIYF. The CDR3 DNA follows: TGTGCCAGCTCACTAACTCCAGGGCCCTCTGGAAACACCATATATTTT.

V is TRBV6-1 and J is TRBJ1-6; TRBD1 matches at 11 bases. The V gene end was trimmed by 3 bases and the J gene end by 10 bases; junction bases not matched to a gene: 8. Germline assignment: CDR1 MNHNS and CDR2 SASEGT. The CDR3 contains 16 residues. CDR3 residues: CASSEGTGGRGSPLHF. CDR3 coding DNA: TGTGCCAGCAGTGAGGGGACAGGGGGAAGAGGGTCACCCCTCCACTTT.

There are a few counts of this clone. This sequence joins TRBV24-1 and TRBJ1-2, with 9 bases fitting TRBD1. The junction had 5 bases not matched to a gene; V was cut back by 2 bases and J by 8 bases. From germline, CDR1 is KGHDR and CDR2 SFDVKD. There are 14 residues in the CDR3. CDR3 in amino acids: CATSDSWTGEGYTF. The CDR3 coding sequence is TGTGCCACCAGTGATTCCTGGACAGGGGAAGGCTACACCTTC.

The rearrangement links TRBV11-2 to TRBJ1-1; D unclear. Germline lookup yields CDR1 SGHAT and CDR2 FQNNGV. V was shortened by 0 bases and J by 11 bases, with 13 bases between the two germline ends. The CDR3 runs to 13 residues. The CDR3 spells CASSLDSTDGAFF. The CDR3 DNA follows: TGTGCCAGCAGCTTAGATTCTACAGATGGGGCTTTCTTT.

The gene calls are TRBV19 and TRBJ2-1; tentatively, D is TRBD2 (7 bases). CDR1 and CDR2 (germline): LNHDA, SQIVND (reference sequence). The germline V and J ends were trimmed by 7 bases and 8 bases, with 15 bases remaining between them. The CDR3 has 13 amino acids. CDR3 nucleotides: TGTGCCAGTAAATCTCGGGGGGCCCATGAGCAGTTCTTC. It encodes CASKSRGAHEQFF.

This sequence joins TRBV18 and TRBJ1-1, with D unresolved. The CDR3 has 13 residues. The germline V gene has CDR1 KGHSH and CDR2 LQKENI. V was shortened by 4 bases and J by 0 bases, with 6 bases between the two germline ends. The DNA of the CDR3 is TGTGCCAGCTCACAACAAATGAACACTGAAGCTTTCTTT. Its protein is CASSQQMNTEAFF.

The chain uses TRBV2 and TRBJ1-2; D might be TRBD1 (5 bases). Between the trimmed V and J ends, which lost 8 bases and 3 bases, there was a span of 16 bases. CDR3 length: 14 amino acids. CDR1 is SNHLY, CDR2 FYNNEI, per germline. The CDR3 is CASRKLKGDYGYTF. The CDR3 DNA reads as TGTGCCAGCCGAAAATTGAAAGGGGACTATGGCTACACCTTC.